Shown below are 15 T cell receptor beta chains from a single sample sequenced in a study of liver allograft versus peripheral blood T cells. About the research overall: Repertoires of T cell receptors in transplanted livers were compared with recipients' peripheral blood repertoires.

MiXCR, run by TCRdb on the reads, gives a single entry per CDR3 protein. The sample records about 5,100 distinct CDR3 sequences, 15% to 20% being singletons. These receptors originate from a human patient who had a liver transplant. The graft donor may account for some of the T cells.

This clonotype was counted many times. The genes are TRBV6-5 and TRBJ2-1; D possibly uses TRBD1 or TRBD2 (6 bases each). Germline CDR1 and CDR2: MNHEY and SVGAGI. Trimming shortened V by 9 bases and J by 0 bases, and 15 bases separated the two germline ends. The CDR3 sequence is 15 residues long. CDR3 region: CASSEGGVSYNEQFF. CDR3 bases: TGTGCCAGTTCGGAGGGGGGAGTCTCCTACAATGAGCAGTTCTTC.

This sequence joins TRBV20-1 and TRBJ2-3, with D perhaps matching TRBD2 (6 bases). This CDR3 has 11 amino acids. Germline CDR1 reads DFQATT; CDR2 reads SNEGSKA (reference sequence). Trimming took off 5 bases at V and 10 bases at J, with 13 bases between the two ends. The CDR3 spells CSAGDSLAQYF. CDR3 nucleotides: TGCAGTGCTGGGGACTCTCTGGCGCAGTATTTT.

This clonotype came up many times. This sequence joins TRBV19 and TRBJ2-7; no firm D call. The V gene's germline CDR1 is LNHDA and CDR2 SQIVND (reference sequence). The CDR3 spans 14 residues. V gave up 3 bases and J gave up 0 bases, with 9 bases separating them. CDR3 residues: CASSMGSFSYEQYF. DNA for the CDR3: TGTGCCAGTAGTATGGGATCTTTCTCCTACGAGCAGTACTTC.

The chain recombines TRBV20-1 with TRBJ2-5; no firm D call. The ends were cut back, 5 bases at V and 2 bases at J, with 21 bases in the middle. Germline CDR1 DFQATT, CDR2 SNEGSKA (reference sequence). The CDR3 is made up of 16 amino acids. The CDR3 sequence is CSALSRTRPIQETQYF. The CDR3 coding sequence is TGCAGTGCTTTATCCCGGACGCGGCCCATACAAGAGACCCAGTACTTC.

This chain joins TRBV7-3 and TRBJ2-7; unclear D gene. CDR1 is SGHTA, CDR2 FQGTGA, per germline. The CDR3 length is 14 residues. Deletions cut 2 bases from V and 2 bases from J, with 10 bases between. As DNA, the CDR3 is TGTGCCAGCAGCTTAGGGGATTGGGCCTACGAGCAGTACTTC. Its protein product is CASSLGDWAYEQYF.

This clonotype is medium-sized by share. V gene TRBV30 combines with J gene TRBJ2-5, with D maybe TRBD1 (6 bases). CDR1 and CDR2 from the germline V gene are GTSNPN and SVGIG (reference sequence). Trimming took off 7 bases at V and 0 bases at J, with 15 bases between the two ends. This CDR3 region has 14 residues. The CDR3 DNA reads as TGTGCCTATACCGGACAGAAACACCAAGAGACCCAGTACTTC. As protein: CAYTGQKHQETQYF.

In nucleotides, the CDR3 is TGTGCCAGTAGTATGGGGGGACCCATTAACGAGCAGTACTTC. Amino acid sequence: CASSMGGPINEQYF. The chain couples TRBV19 to TRBJ2-7, with a weak D call TRBD2 (6 bases). This CDR3 spans 14 amino acids. The germline V gene has CDR1 LNHDA and CDR2 SQIVND (reference sequence). The V end lost 3 bases, the J end lost 5 bases, and 14 bases lay between the germline ends.

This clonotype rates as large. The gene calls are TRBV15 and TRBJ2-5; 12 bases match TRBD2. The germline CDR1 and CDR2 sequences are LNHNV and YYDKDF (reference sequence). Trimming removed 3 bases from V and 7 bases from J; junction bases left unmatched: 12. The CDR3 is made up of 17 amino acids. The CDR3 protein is CATSSLDGTSGPWTQYF. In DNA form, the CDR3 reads TGTGCCACCAGCAGCTTAGACGGGACTAGCGGGCCGTGGACCCAGTACTTC. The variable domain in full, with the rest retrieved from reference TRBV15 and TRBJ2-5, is DAMVIQNPRYQVTQFGKPVTLSCSQTLNHNVMYWYQQKSSQAPKLLFHYYDKDFNNEADTPDNFQSRRPNTSFCFLDIRSPGLGDTAMYLCATSSLDGTSGPWTQYFGPGTRLLVL.

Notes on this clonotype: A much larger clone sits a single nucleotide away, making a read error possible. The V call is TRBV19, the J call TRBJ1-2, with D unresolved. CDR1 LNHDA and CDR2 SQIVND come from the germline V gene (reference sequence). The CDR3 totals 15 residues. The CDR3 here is CASSMTGLLSHGHTF. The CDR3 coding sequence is TGTGCCAGTAGTATGACCGGATTACTCAGCCATGGCCACACCTTC.

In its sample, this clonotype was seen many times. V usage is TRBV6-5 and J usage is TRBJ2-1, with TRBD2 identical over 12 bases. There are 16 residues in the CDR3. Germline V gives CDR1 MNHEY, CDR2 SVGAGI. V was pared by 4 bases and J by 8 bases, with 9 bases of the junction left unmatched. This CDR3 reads CASSSGTSGRGDEQFF. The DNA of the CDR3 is TGTGCCAGCAGTTCAGGGACTAGCGGGCGGGGGGATGAGCAGTTCTTC.

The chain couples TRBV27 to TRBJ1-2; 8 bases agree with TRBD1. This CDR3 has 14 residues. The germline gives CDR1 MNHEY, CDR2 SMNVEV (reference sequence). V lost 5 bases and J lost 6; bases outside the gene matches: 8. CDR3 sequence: CASSQGASVDGYTF. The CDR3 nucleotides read TGTGCCAGCAGTCAGGGGGCGTCGGTGGATGGCTACACCTTC.

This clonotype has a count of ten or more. In DNA form, the CDR3 reads TGTGCCACCGTCCCCCTAGCGGGAGGGCGGACAGATACGCAGTATTTT. It codes for CATVPLAGGRTDTQYF. The chain couples TRBV28 to TRBJ2-3; 12 bases match TRBD2. Germline CDR1 and CDR2: MDHEN and SYDVKM. V dropped 10 bases and J dropped 3; count of bases not matched to a gene: 11. This CDR3 spans 16 amino acids. Full variable domain (remainder filled in from reference TRBV28 and TRBJ2-3): DVKVTQSSRYLVKRTGEKVFLECVQDMDHENMFWYRQDPGLGLRLIYFSYDVKMKEKGDIPEGYSVSREKKERFSLILESASTNQTSMYLCATVPLAGGRTDTQYFGPGTRLTVL.

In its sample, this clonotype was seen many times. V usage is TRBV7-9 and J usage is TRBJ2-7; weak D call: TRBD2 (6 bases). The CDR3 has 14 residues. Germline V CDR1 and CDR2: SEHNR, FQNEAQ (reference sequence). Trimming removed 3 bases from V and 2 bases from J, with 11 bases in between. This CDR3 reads CASSFRDFTYEQYF. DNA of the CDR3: TGTGCCAGCAGCTTCAGGGACTTCACCTACGAGCAGTACTTC.

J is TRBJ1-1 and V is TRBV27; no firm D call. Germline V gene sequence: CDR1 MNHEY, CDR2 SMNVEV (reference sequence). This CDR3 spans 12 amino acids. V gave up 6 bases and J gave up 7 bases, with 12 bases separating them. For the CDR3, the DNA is TGTGCCAGCAGATACTCCGGGGTTGAAGCTTTCTTT. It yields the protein CASRYSGVEAFF.

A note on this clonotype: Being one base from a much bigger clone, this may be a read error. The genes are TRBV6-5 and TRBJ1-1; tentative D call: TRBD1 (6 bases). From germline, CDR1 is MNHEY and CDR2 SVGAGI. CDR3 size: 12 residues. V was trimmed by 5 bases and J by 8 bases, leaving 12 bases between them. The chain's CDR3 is CASSRNREEAFF. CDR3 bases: TGTGCCAGCAGTCGGAACAGGGAGGAAGCTTTCTTT.